One and the same sample provided the 32 T cell receptor beta chains below, sequenced in a study of cytomegalovirus exposure and HLA in healthy donors. Measured with immunoSEQ multiplex PCR; TCRdb has only the in-frame clones, and not every one. The sample consists of roughly 120,000 clones, 70% to 90% of them appearing once. Material: PBMCs. The source is a young woman in good health and CMV-seropositive.

The chain has TRBV25-1 and TRBJ2-4; D may be TRBD2 (5 bases). V was trimmed by 1 base and J by 6 bases, leaving 16 bases between them. The CDR3 is made up of 16 amino acids. Germline CDR1 MGHDK, CDR2 SYGVNS. The CDR3 region is CASSESGKGRGNIQYF. In DNA form, the CDR3 reads TGTGCCAGCAGTGAATCCGGAAAGGGCCGGGGAAACATTCAGTACTTC.

This clone was counted a single time. The CDR3 bases are TGTGCCAGCAGCGATCAAGACAGGGCGGGCTACGAGCAGTACTTC. Translating it yields CASSDQDRAGYEQYF. The genes are TRBV5-4 and TRBJ2-7, with 7 bases lining up with TRBD1. Looked up from germline, CDR1 is SGHNT and CDR2 is YYREEE (reference sequence). V gave up 4 bases and J gave up 3 bases; unmatched junction bases: 10. The CDR3 is 15 residues long.

The gene calls are TRBV18 and TRBJ2-2; a weak D match, TRBD1 (6 bases). The CDR3 consists of 15 residues. Germline V gene lookup returns CDR1 KGHSH and CDR2 LQKENI. V lost 3 bases, J lost 0 bases, and 8 bases lay in between. The CDR3 bases are TGTGCCAGCTCACCTGGGACAACGAACACCGGGGAGCTGTTTTTT. Protein product: CASSPGTTNTGELFF.

The V gene is TRBV6-5, the J gene TRBJ2-1, with 7 bases fitting TRBD1. This CDR3 has 16 amino acids. Per germline, CDR1 MNHEY and CDR2 SVGAGI. V was pared by 0 bases and J by 8 bases, with 10 bases of the junction left unmatched. CDR3 nucleotide sequence: TGTGCCAGCAGTTACTCCGGGACAGTTTCGTATGATGAGCAGTTCTTC. This sequence encodes CASSYSGTVSYDEQFF.

The chain links TRBV11-1 to TRBJ2-1, with 7 bases lining up with TRBD2. Looked up from germline, CDR1 is SGHAT and CDR2 is FQDESV (reference sequence). V lost 1 base to trimming and J lost 4 bases; unmatched junction nucleotides: 10. The CDR3 is 17 residues long. CDR3 loop: CASSLGREGLKYNEQFF. The DNA of the CDR3 is TGTGCCAGCAGCTTAGGGAGGGAGGGGCTAAAGTACAATGAGCAGTTCTTC.

This rearrangement joins TRBV15 to TRBJ2-3, with TRBD2 identical over 13 bases. After removal of 5 bases from V and 6 bases from J, the junction contained 14 bases not matched to a gene. The CDR3 sequence is 18 residues long. Germline-derived CDR1 and CDR2 are LNHNV and YYDKDF (reference sequence). The CDR3 sequence is CATSGRLAGGLKKDTQYF. CDR3 nucleotide sequence: TGTGCCACCAGCGGACGACTAGCGGGGGGCCTGAAGAAGGATACGCAGTATTTT.

This chain links TRBV29-1 with TRBJ1-2; no reliable D call. The CDR3 runs 12 residues. CDR1 is SQVTM and CDR2 is ANQGSEA in the germline V gene. Trimming cost V 7 bases and J 4 bases, with 13 bases left between them. The CDR3 DNA sequence: TGCAGCGCTGGGCTACCTCCCTATGGCTACACCTTC. This translates into CSAGLPPYGYTF. The full variable domain, rest sourced from reference TRBV29-1 and TRBJ1-2, is SAVISQKPSRDICQRGTSLTIQCQVDSQVTMMFWYRQQPGQSLTLIATANQGSEATYESGFVIDKFPISRPNLTFSTLTVSNMSPEDSSIYLCSAGLPPYGYTFGSGTRLTVV.

This clone has a handful of counts. The chain carries TRBV7-9 and TRBJ2-1, with D perhaps matching TRBD2 (5 bases). V was clipped by 2 bases and J by 5 bases, with 13 bases between them. The germline V gene has CDR1 SEHNR and CDR2 FQNEAQ (reference sequence). This CDR3 is built from 15 residues. The CDR3 nucleotides read TGTGCCAGCAGCTTACAATGGTCGGGGAACAATGAGCAGTTCTTC. It yields the protein CASSLQWSGNNEQFF.

The chain uses TRBV19 and TRBJ1-1; D is unresolved. CDR1 and CDR2 (germline): LNHDA, SQIVND (reference sequence). The length of the CDR3 is 16 residues. The germline V and J ends were trimmed by 5 bases and 4 bases, with 20 bases remaining between them. CDR3 in DNA: TGTGCCAGTAGTTCCCTCCGTGAGCCGGTCGGCACTGAAGCTTTCTTT. This gives the protein CASSSLREPVGTEAFF.

The chain has TRBV19 and TRBJ1-5; the match to TRBD1 covers 8 bases. CDR1 is LNHDA and CDR2 is SQIVND in the germline V gene (reference sequence). CDR3 size: 15 residues. The trim removed 5 bases at V and 4 bases at J, leaving 7 bases unmatched. Here the CDR3 DNA reads TGTGCCAGTAGTTCCGGGACAGGCCAAAATCAGCCCCAGCATTTT. It translates to CASSSGTGQNQPQHF. Filled out from reference TRBV19 and TRBJ1-5, the complete variable domain reads DGGITQSPKYLFRKEGQNVTLSCEQNLNHDAMYWYRQDPGQGLRLIYYSQIVNDFQKGDIAEGYSVSREKKESFPLTVTSAQKNPTAFYLCASSSGTGQNQPQHFGDGTRLSIL.

A single count supports this clone. The chain couples TRBV6-5 to TRBJ1-2; D is unclear. Germline V gene sequence: CDR1 MNHEY, CDR2 SVGAGI. Trimming cost V 4 bases and J 5 bases, with 11 bases left between them. The CDR3 has 13 residues. CDR3 sequence: CASSFREGYGYTF. CDR3 DNA sequence: TGTGCCAGCAGTTTCCGGGAGGGTTATGGCTACACCTTC.

The sample holds one count of this clone. The CDR3 bases are TGTGCCAGCAGTGGCTATGGGACAGGGGTTTCCCTGGGCTCCTACGAGCAGTACTTC. The encoded protein is CASSGYGTGVSLGSYEQYF. The gene calls are TRBV6-1 and TRBJ2-7; TRBD1 matches at 10 bases. Germline loops: CDR1 MNHNS, CDR2 SASEGT. With 4 bases clipped from V and 0 bases from J, the junction kept 15 bases outside the gene matches. CDR3 length equals 19 residues.

V gene TRBV19 combines with J gene TRBJ2-1; 7 positions agree with TRBD1. The V gene's germline CDR1 is LNHDA and CDR2 SQIVND (reference sequence). This CDR3 comprises 15 residues. The V and J ends lost 3 bases and 2 bases, in that order; junction bases with no gene match: 4. The CDR3 DNA follows: TGTGCCAGTAGTATCGACAGGGCCACCTACAATGAGCAGTTCTTC. This encodes CASSIDRATYNEQFF.

J is TRBJ1-2 and V is TRBV5-4, with 7 bases that match TRBD1. CDR1 and CDR2 (germline): SGHNT, YYREEE (reference sequence). The V gene end was trimmed by 4 bases and the J gene end by 4 bases; junction bases not matched to a gene: 10. The CDR3 length is 15 residues. The CDR3 coding sequence is TGTGCCAGCAGCCCATGGACAGGCGAAACCTATGGCTACACCTTC. This codes for CASSPWTGETYGYTF.

The chain uses TRBV5-4 and TRBJ2-3; TRBD2 is a possible D gene (6 bases). CDR3 length: 16 residues. CDR1 and CDR2 from the germline V gene are SGHNT and YYREEE (reference sequence). The V gene lost 2 bases and the J gene lost 5 bases, with 18 bases spanning the gap. This CDR3 reads CASSFRVAVGGDTQYF. In DNA, the CDR3 is TGTGCCAGCAGCTTTCGTGTGGCCGTGGGGGGAGATACGCAGTATTTT.

The rearrangement uses TRBV7-2 and TRBJ1-1; D is undetermined. Germline V gene data show CDR1 as SGHTA and CDR2 as FQGNSA. V lost 1 base and J lost 2, with 8 bases in between. This CDR3 spans 14 amino acids. Here the CDR3 DNA reads TGTGCCAGCAGCTTAGGCAGCGCTAACACTGAAGCTTTCTTT. It translates to CASSLGSANTEAFF.

The chain has TRBV5-4 and TRBJ2-7, with D perhaps matching TRBD1 (6 bases). CDR1 is SGHNT, CDR2 YYREEE, per germline (reference sequence). V lost 4 bases to trimming and J lost 2 bases, with 19 bases between them. This CDR3 region has 16 residues. The CDR3 DNA reads TGTGCCAGCAGCCTCGCGGCAGGGGCGGCCCCCTACGAGCAGTACTTC. As protein: CASSLAAGAAPYEQYF.

The rearrangement uses TRBV4-3 and TRBJ2-1, with a possible D match to TRBD2 (5 bases). The CDR3 consists of 16 residues. Trimming shortened V by 1 base and J by 5 bases, and 15 bases separated the two germline ends. Germline CDR1 LGHNA, CDR2 YSLEER. CDR3 sequence: CASSQAKRKTNNEQFF. The CDR3, as DNA: TGCGCCAGCAGCCAAGCCAAGCGGAAAACAAACAATGAGCAGTTCTTC.

This clone was found a few times. The genes are TRBV7-2 and TRBJ2-7, with D perhaps TRBD2 (5 bases). This CDR3 has 13 amino acids. Deletions cut 5 bases from V and 6 bases from J, with 14 bases between. Germline V gene data show CDR1 as SGHTA and CDR2 as FQGNSA. CDR3 protein: CASSRRSEGEQYF. Here the CDR3 DNA reads TGTGCCAGCAGCCGGAGGAGCGAGGGCGAGCAGTACTTC.

The chain has TRBV10-3 and TRBJ2-7; 8 nucleotides align to TRBD1. Germline V gives CDR1 ENHRY, CDR2 SYGVKD. This CDR3 spans 15 amino acids. With 3 bases clipped from V and 6 bases from J, the junction kept 10 bases outside the gene matches. CDR3 loop: CAISDPPDRDGEQYF. CDR3 nucleotide sequence: TGTGCCATCAGTGACCCCCCGGACAGGGACGGCGAGCAGTACTTC.

By share, this clone ranks as medium-sized. The chain recombines TRBV2 with TRBJ1-1; unclear D gene. CDR1 and CDR2 from the germline V gene are SNHLY and FYNNEI. The ends were cut back, 0 bases at V and 4 bases at J, with 9 bases in the middle. This CDR3 is built from 14 residues. CDR3 sequence (DNA): TGTGCCAGCAGTGAAGCGCAACAGCTCACTGAAGCTTTCTTT. Translated, it gives CASSEAQQLTEAFF.

This clone has only one observation. The chain employs TRBV19 and TRBJ1-4; tentatively, D is TRBD1 (6 bases). The CDR3 has 17 amino acids. The germline V and J ends were trimmed by 6 bases and 0 bases, with 17 bases remaining between them. CDR1 and CDR2 from the germline V gene are LNHDA and SQIVND (reference sequence). Here the CDR3 DNA reads TGTGCCAGTAGACGGACAGCCCTGGGGGCAACTAATGAAAAACTGTTTTTT. This encodes CASRRTALGATNEKLFF.

The gene calls are TRBV7-2 and TRBJ1-3; 8 nucleotides align to TRBD1. The CDR3 runs to 16 residues. Germline V gives CDR1 SGHTA, CDR2 FQGNSA. The ends lost 4 bases at V and 5 bases at J; junction bases unmatched: 10. CDR3 region: CASSSKPGQGRNTIYF. CDR3 nucleotides: TGTGCCAGCAGCTCCAAGCCCGGACAGGGTAGAAACACCATATATTTT.

The CDR3 DNA reads TGTGCCAGCAGCTCAGGGACTAGCGAATCCTACAATGAGCAGTTCTTC. As protein: CASSSGTSESYNEQFF. J is TRBJ2-1 and V is TRBV7-3; the match to TRBD2 covers 10 bases. This CDR3 spans 16 amino acids. Germline V gene lookup returns CDR1 SGHTA and CDR2 FQGTGA. The V gene end was trimmed by 4 bases and the J gene end by 1 base; junction bases not matched to a gene: 4.

DNA for the CDR3: TGCGCCAGCAGCCGACTAGCGGGAGCCCAGGAGACCCAGTACTTC. Translated, it gives CASSRLAGAQETQYF. V is TRBV5-1 and J is TRBJ2-5, with 12 bases identical to TRBD2. This CDR3 is 15 amino acids long. Germline V CDR1 and CDR2: SGHRS, YFSETQ. With V trimmed by 4 bases and J by 5 bases, 6 bases remained unmatched.

The chain has TRBV7-2 and TRBJ2-7; tentatively, D is TRBD1 (6 bases). Per the germline V gene, CDR1 is SGHTA and CDR2 is FQGNSA. V dropped 1 base and J dropped 3 bases, with 22 bases sitting between them. The CDR3 has 18 amino acids. The CDR3: CASSLVGGLRTDLYEQYF. In DNA, the CDR3 is TGTGCCAGCAGCTTAGTGGGTGGCCTGCGGACAGACCTCTACGAGCAGTACTTC.

The chain links TRBV6-5 to TRBJ2-7; 9 bases align to TRBD1. From germline, CDR1 is MNHEY and CDR2 SVGAGI. This CDR3 is built from 13 residues. V shed 5 bases and J 6 bases; nucleotides not matched to a gene: 5. The CDR3 spells CASSRTGVSEQYF. CDR3 DNA sequence: TGTGCCAGCAGTCGGACAGGGGTCTCCGAGCAGTACTTC.

The V gene is TRBV7-9, the J gene TRBJ1-4, with a possible D match to TRBD1 (5 bases). This CDR3 contains 12 residues. Trimming removed 5 bases at V and 8 bases at J, with 9 bases between. CDR1 is SEHNR, CDR2 FQNEAQ, per germline (reference sequence). CDR3 bases: TGTGCCAGCAGCCGGCGGGGCGAAAAACTGTTTTTT. Translated, it gives CASSRRGEKLFF.

A few counts support this clone. This chain uses TRBV5-1 with TRBJ2-7; tentative D call: TRBD2 (7 bases). This CDR3 region has 15 residues. Germline V gives CDR1 SGHRS, CDR2 YFSETQ. The ends were cut back, 0 bases at V and 2 bases at J, with 12 bases in the middle. The CDR3 protein is CASSLGGEGAYEQYF. CDR3 DNA sequence: TGCGCCAGCAGCTTGGGAGGGGAGGGGGCCTACGAGCAGTACTTC.

The chain has TRBV25-1 and TRBJ2-4, with D maybe TRBD2 (6 bases). Trimming removed 1 base at V and 0 bases at J, with 10 bases between. The germline CDR1 and CDR2 sequences are MGHDK and SYGVNS. This CDR3 spans 16 amino acids. The CDR3 coding sequence is TGTGCCAGCAGTGAATCGGGAGTTCTAGCCAAAAACATTCAGTACTTC. Translation gives CASSESGVLAKNIQYF.

CDR3 bases: TGTGCCAGCAGCTTAGAGGGAATCTATGGCTACACCTTC. It encodes CASSLEGIYGYTF. The V call is TRBV5-6, the J call TRBJ1-2; D ambiguous. The CDR3 spans 13 residues. In germline, CDR1 is SGHDT, CDR2 YYEEEE. Trimming removed 2 bases from V and 4 bases from J, with 9 bases in between.

The V call is TRBV6-1, the J call TRBJ2-7; D might be TRBD2 (5 bases). The germline V gene encodes CDR1 MNHNS and CDR2 SASEGT. V was shortened by 0 bases and J by 5 bases, with 14 bases between the two germline ends. There are 15 residues in the CDR3. CDR3 DNA: TGTGCCAGCAGTGAAGCGCTTCATAGCGTTGACGAGCAGTACTTC. This codes for CASSEALHSVDEQYF.